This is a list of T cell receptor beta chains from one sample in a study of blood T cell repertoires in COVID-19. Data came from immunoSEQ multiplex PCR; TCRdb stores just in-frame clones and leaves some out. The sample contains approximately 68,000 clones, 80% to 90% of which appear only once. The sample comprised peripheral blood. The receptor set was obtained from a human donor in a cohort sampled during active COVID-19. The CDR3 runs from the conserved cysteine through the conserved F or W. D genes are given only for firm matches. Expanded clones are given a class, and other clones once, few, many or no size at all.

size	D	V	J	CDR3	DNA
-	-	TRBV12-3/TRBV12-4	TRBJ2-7	CASSFDSSYEQYF	TGTGCCAGCAGTTTCGACTCCTCCTACGAGCAGTACTTC
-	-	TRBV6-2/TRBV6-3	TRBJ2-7	CASSDWEAARNEQYF	TGTGCCAGCAGTGATTGGGAGGCCGCACGAAACGAGCAGTACTTC
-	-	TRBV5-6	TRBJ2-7	CASSSLTSSYEQYF	TGTGCCAGCAGCTCGCTGACTAGCTCCTACGAGCAGTACTTC
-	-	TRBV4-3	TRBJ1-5	CASKADWSANQPQHF	TGCGCCAGCAAGGCCGACTGGAGCGCCAATCAGCCCCAGCATTTT
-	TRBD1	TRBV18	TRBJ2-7	CASSPRAGGYEQYF	TGTGCCAGCTCACCACGGGCAGGGGGCTACGAGCAGTACTTC
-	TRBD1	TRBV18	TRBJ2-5	CASSPFGQGGETQYF	TGTGCCAGCTCACCGTTCGGACAGGGCGGGGAGACCCAGTACTTC
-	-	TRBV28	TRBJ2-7	CASSLRGPPYEQYF	TGTGCCAGCAGTTTAAGAGGGCCCCCCTACGAGCAGTACTTC
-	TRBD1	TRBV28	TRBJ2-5	CASRKQGVGETQYF	TGTGCCAGCAGAAAACAGGGGGTTGGAGAGACCCAGTACTTC
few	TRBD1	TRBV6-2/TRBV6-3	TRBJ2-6	CASSFNSRDRVPGANVLTF	TGTGCCAGCAGTTTTAATAGTCGGGACAGGGTTCCTGGGGCCAACGTCCTGACTTTC
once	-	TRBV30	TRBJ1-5	CAWSDGNQPQHF	TGTGCCTGGAGTGACGGTAATCAGCCCCAGCATTTT
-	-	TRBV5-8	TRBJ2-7	CASTEDPGGYEQYF	TGTGCCAGCACGGAGGACCCCGGCGGTTACGAGCAGTACTTC
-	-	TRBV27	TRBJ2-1	CASSFAAYNEQFF	TGTGCCAGCAGTTTTGCGGCGTACAATGAGCAGTTCTTC
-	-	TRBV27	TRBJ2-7	CASSIMGVRTYEQYF	TGTGCCAGCAGCATTATGGGCGTCAGAACCTACGAGCAGTACTTC
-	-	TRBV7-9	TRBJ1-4	CASSLQGLNEKLFF	TGTGCCAGCAGCTTACAGGGGCTTAATGAAAAACTGTTTTTT
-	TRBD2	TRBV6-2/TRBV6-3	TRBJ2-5	CASSEGSLAGVGETQYF	TGTGCCAGCAGCGAGGGTTCCCTAGCGGGAGTAGGGGAGACCCAGTACTTC
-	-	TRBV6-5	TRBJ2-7	CASSYLPTGEAYEQYF	TGTGCCAGCAGTTATCTCCCAACAGGGGAGGCCTACGAGCAGTACTTC
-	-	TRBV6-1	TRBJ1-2	CASSDGFSHGYTF	TGTGCCAGCAGTGACGGTTTTTCTCATGGCTACACCTTC
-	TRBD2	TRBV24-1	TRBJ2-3	CATRMGGSDTQYF	TGTGCCACCAGGATGGGGGGGTCAGATACGCAGTATTTT
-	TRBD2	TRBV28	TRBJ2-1	CASSGGITSGNEQFF	TGTGCCAGCAGTGGCGGTATTACTAGCGGGAATGAGCAGTTCTTC
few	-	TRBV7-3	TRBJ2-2	CASSFTGLSTGELFF	TGTGCCAGCAGCTTTACAGGGTTGAGCACCGGGGAGCTGTTTTTT
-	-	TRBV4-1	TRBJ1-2	CASSQDPRVLNYGYTF	TGCGCCAGCAGCCAAGATCCCAGGGTACTCAACTATGGCTACACCTTC
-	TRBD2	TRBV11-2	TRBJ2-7	CASSLEGLAGGQYF	TGTGCCAGCAGCTTAGAAGGACTAGCGGGAGGACAGTACTTC
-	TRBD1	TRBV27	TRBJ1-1	CASSLGQGFSAFF	TGTGCCAGCAGTCTCGGACAGGGTTTCTCAGCTTTCTTT
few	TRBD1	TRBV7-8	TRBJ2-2	CASSLTGATGELFF	TGTGCCAGCAGCTTGACAGGGGCGACCGGGGAGCTGTTTTTT